These 13 T cell receptor beta chains share one sample of origin, sequenced in a study of identical twins. Using its own MiXCR run on the 5' RACE reads, TCRdb lists one record per CDR3 protein. Of hundreds of thousands of distinct CDR3 sequences listed, about 7% are singletons. The same specimen was also included in a second study, on yellow fever vaccine responses in identical twins.

The sample taken for sequencing was PBMCs. Receptors were obtained from a woman aged 18-35 years in good health.

This clonotype was seen a few times. The chain is built from TRBV6-5 and TRBJ1-2; TRBD1 aligns across 7 bases. The CDR3 totals 17 residues. J was trimmed by 8 bases and V by 0 bases; bases with no gene match: 15. The germline CDR1 and CDR2 sequences are MNHEY and SVGAGI. The CDR3 nucleotides read TGTGCCAGCAGTTACTCGAGGGGGACAGTAAACTATGGGGGCTACACCTTC. Protein sequence: CASSYSRGTVNYGGYTF.

The CDR3 reads CSARPIDINQPQHF. CDR3 DNA sequence: TGCAGTGCCCGGCCCATTGACATCAATCAGCCCCAGCATTTT. This chain connects TRBV20-1 to TRBJ1-5; D not resolved. Germline CDR1 and CDR2: DFQATT and SNEGSKA (reference sequence). CDR3 length: 14 residues. V was trimmed by 6 bases and J by 3 bases, leaving 15 bases between them.

The rearrangement joins TRBV6-1 to TRBJ2-7; no firm D call. V was cut by 4 bases and J by 0 bases, with 13 bases left in between. Germline V gene sequence: CDR1 MNHNS, CDR2 SASEGT. The CDR3 consists of 15 residues. CDR3 sequence: CASSVGPTSSYEQYV. The CDR3 region has the DNA TGTGCCAGCAGTGTGGGCCCCACCAGCTCCTACGAGCAGTACGTC.

This clonotype occurred many times. The rearrangement joins TRBV7-9 to TRBJ1-5; D remains ambiguous. Trimming removed 5 bases at V and 5 bases at J, with 10 bases between. Germline assignment: CDR1 SEHNR and CDR2 FQNEAQ (reference sequence). The CDR3 loop spans 13 amino acids. The CDR3 region is CASSLDWDQPQHF. DNA of the CDR3: TGTGCCAGCAGCCTCGACTGGGATCAGCCCCAGCATTTT.

In this sample, this clonotype turned up a few times. The gene calls are TRBV19 and TRBJ2-3; 14 positions match TRBD2. This CDR3 comprises 19 residues. Per the germline V gene, CDR1 is LNHDA and CDR2 is SQIVND (reference sequence). V dropped 5 bases and J dropped 1; count of bases not matched to a gene: 11. DNA of the CDR3: TGTGCCAGTAGTGGGACTAGCGGGGGAGTGAAGTGGGGCACAGATACGCAGTATTTT. It specifies CASSGTSGGVKWGTDTQYF.

This clonotype was observed a few times. The chain recombines TRBV5-1 with TRBJ2-7; TRBD1 aligns across 7 bases. CDR3 size: 14 residues. With 0 bases clipped from V and 4 bases from J, the junction kept 4 bases outside the gene matches. The germline V gene has CDR1 SGHRS and CDR2 YFSETQ. CDR3 in amino acids: CASSLEGGKYEQYF. As DNA, the CDR3 is TGCGCCAGCAGCTTGGAAGGGGGCAAGTACGAGCAGTACTTC.

This clonotype was counted at least ten times. The V call is TRBV27, the J call TRBJ2-3, with 14 bases that match TRBD2. Germline V gives CDR1 MNHEY, CDR2 SMNVEV (reference sequence). V lost 2 bases and J lost 1; bases outside the gene matches: 5. The CDR3 covers 18 residues. The CDR3 region is CASSLVTSGGAGTDTQYF. The DNA of the CDR3 is TGTGCCAGCAGTTTAGTGACTAGCGGGGGGGCCGGCACAGATACGCAGTATTTT.

This clonotype was counted only a few times. This chain joins TRBV20-1 and TRBJ2-5, with D unresolved. The length of the CDR3 is 13 residues. From germline, CDR1 is DFQATT and CDR2 SNEGSKA (reference sequence). Trimming removed 6 bases from V and 2 bases from J, with 13 bases in between. The CDR3 nucleotides are TGCAGTGCCAAAGACGGAAAACAAGAGACCCAGTACTTC. The encoded protein is CSAKDGKQETQYF.

This clonotype occurred many times. The rearrangement uses TRBV5-1 and TRBJ2-3; D is undetermined. Per germline, CDR1 SGHRS and CDR2 YFSETQ. CDR3 length equals 13 residues. With 1 base removed from V and 5 bases from J, the gap between germline ends came to 8 bases. As DNA, the CDR3 is TGCGCCAGCAGCTTGCCAGGCGTAGATACGCAGTATTTT. Its protein product is CASSLPGVDTQYF.

This sequence joins TRBV28 and TRBJ2-1; the D is unclear. This CDR3 contains 13 residues. Per germline, CDR1 MDHEN and CDR2 SYDVKM. V lost 10 bases, J lost 0 bases, and 10 bases lay in between. CDR3: CATSSDSYNEQFF. The CDR3 region has the DNA TGTGCCACGTCGTCAGACTCCTACAATGAGCAGTTCTTC.

At least ten counts were recorded for this clonotype. This chain connects TRBV7-2 to TRBJ2-2; D could derive from TRBD1 or TRBD2 (6 bases each). V was pared by 0 bases and J by 6 bases, with 11 bases between. CDR1 is SGHTA and CDR2 is FQGNSA in the germline V gene. The CDR3 sequence is 15 residues long. CDR3 amino acids: CASSLAPRGAGELFF. Written as DNA, the CDR3 is TGTGCCAGCAGCTTAGCACCTAGGGGGGCCGGGGAGCTGTTTTTT.

This clonotype was detected a few times. The J gene is TRBJ2-1, the V gene TRBV6-1; D is undetermined. CDR3 length equals 11 residues. V was cut by 11 bases and J by 8 bases, with 13 bases left in between. Per the germline V gene, CDR1 is MNHNS and CDR2 is SASEGT. CDR3 in amino acids: CAVRLVHEQFF. CDR3 in DNA: TGTGCCGTGAGGCTAGTGCATGAGCAGTTCTTC.

This clonotype was counted only a few times. The rearrangement links TRBV28 to TRBJ2-2, with D possibly TRBD2 on 6 matching bases. Trimming shortened V by 2 bases and J by 1 base, and 11 bases separated the two germline ends. The V gene's germline CDR1 is MDHEN and CDR2 SYDVKM. This CDR3 has 16 residues. The DNA of the CDR3 is TGTGCCAGCAGTTTAAGCGGGTGGAAGAACACCGGGGAGCTGTTTTTT. Protein product: CASSLSGWKNTGELFF.